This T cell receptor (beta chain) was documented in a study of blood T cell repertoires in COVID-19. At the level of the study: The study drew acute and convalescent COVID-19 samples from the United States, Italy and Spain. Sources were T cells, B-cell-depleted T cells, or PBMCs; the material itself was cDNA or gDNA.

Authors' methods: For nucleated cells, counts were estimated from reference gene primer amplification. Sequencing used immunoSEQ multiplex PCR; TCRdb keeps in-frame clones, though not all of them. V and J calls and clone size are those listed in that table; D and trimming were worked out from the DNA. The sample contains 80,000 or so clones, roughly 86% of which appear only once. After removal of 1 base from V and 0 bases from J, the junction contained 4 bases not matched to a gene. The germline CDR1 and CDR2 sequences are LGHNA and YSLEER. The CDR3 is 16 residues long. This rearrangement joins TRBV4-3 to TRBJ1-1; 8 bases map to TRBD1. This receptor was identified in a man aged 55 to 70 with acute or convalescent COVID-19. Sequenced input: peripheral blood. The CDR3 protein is CASSQGAGGMNTEAFF. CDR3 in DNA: TGCGCCAGCAGCCAAGGTGCAGGGGGCATGAACACTGAAGCTTTCTTT.